Described below is a single T cell receptor (beta chain) sequence and its context. No antigen is known for it. No much larger clone exists at a distance of one base, and base qualities are not known. The sample's treatment or condition, from its label and the paper: in vitro stimulation with specific CMV peptide epitopes to enrich CMV-specific T cells. This sample was included in a study of T cell repertoires in cytomegalovirus infection (dated by TCRdb to the late 2010s). Context from the whole study: The peptide stimulations were aimed at well-studied HLA-B-restricted epitopes as well as recently identified HLA-C-restricted CMV epitopes, whose presentation resists viral immunomodulation. Donor HLA type was relevant to the analysis, because carriage of CMV infection together with the matching HLA type was indicated by public TCR beta signatures. General study outcomes and caveats: The ex vivo response was dominated by HLA-C-restricted CMV-specific TCR beta clonotypes, and the single most frequent clonotype in two of eight donors was supplied by these HLA-C-restricted clonotypes. Cumulative frequency of public TCR beta family members discriminated carriers of CMV infection plus the relevant HLA type in this cohort and an independent 352-donor cohort.

CDR3 length: 17 amino acids, cysteine to phenylalanine. Just the 51-base CDR3 DNA is kept, in frame starting at base 1. V drops 2 bases and J drops 7 bases, leaving 21 bases in between. Looking up the germline V gene yields CDR1 SGHVS and CDR2 FNYEAQ. Sequencing was performed on an Illumina HiSeq 1500. TCRdb reanalyzed the raw reads on its own, using fastp at Q25 for trimming and MiXCR for clone calling, and kept in-frame beta chains. CDR3 protein sequences are deduplicated, and each keeps its most common genes and DNA. Here the sample has 830,000 or so distinct CDR3 sequences; approximately 32% occur a single time. Approximately 13% of the sample lies in the top ten.

This sample comprised cultured CD8+ T cells from PBMCs, obtained from culture after CMV antigen stimulation. The source is a human donor in good health (CMV status not recorded). Some clones in this sample may be carry-over from other donors' samples. The receptor chain draws on TRBV7-6 and TRBJ2-1, with the D gene not clear enough to name. The sequenced DNA: TGTGCCAGCAGCTTAACCGCCAGCGATTGGGGTGGAAATGAGCAGTTCTTC. This encodes CASSLTASDWGGNEQFF.